Listed below are T cell receptor beta chains from one sample, sequenced in a study of patients and donors after allogeneic stem cell transplantation. Each CDR3 protein is one row after TCRdb ran MiXCR on the RT-PCR reads. The sample contains some 960,000 distinct CDR3 sequences, roughly 18% of which appear only once. The sequenced material came from blood, either unsorted or a sorted T cell fraction (not recorded which). The source of these receptors is a human donor who was either an allogeneic HSCT recipient or a stem cell or donor lymphocyte infusion donor (not recorded which). It is not recorded whose cells these are; they may come from a transplant donor. Each CDR3 is given with its conserved first and last residue. Fields, in order: CDR3 DNA, CDR3 protein, D gene, V gene, clone size, J gene. A D gene is named only where the DNA matches it firmly. Some rows have no size entry. The others give once, few or many, or a class for an expanded clone.

CDR3nt: TGTGCCAGCAGTTACGGTTGGCTAGCGGGAGGCAATGAGCAGTTCTTC
CDR3aa: CASSYGWLAGGNEQFF
d_gene: TRBD2
v_gene: TRBV6-5
abundance: few
j_gene: TRBJ2-1

CDR3nt: TGTGCCAGCAGCCAAGCTAGGACCGGGCCAGAAGAATACGAGCAGTACTTC
CDR3aa: CASSQARTGPEEYEQYF
d_gene: .
v_gene: TRBV3-1
abundance: few
j_gene: TRBJ2-7

CDR3nt: TGTGCCAGCAGTGAAGGGAGCGTGGACAGGGTGGGGGCTGAAGCTTTCTTT
CDR3aa: CASSEGSVDRVGAEAFF
d_gene: TRBD1
v_gene: TRBV2
abundance: .
j_gene: TRBJ1-1

CDR3nt: TGTGCCAGAGGAAAAGGCACTAGCGGGATTGGCTACAATGAGCAGTTCTTC
CDR3aa: CARGKGTSGIGYNEQFF
d_gene: TRBD2
v_gene: TRBV6-1
abundance: .
j_gene: TRBJ2-1

CDR3nt: TGTGCCAGCAGTTCGCCCACGAGGAGGACAGATACGCAGTATTTT
CDR3aa: CASSSPTRRTDTQYF
d_gene: .
v_gene: TRBV27
abundance: few
j_gene: TRBJ2-3

CDR3nt: TGTGCCACCAGGATGCCCGGGGACTCGCCTGGCTACACCTTC
CDR3aa: CATRMPGDSPGYTF
d_gene: .
v_gene: TRBV24-1
abundance: few
j_gene: TRBJ1-2

CDR3nt: TGTGCCAGCAGTCTTAGGGGGAACGGGGAGCTGTTTTTT
CDR3aa: CASSLRGNGELFF
d_gene: .
v_gene: TRBV6-6
abundance: .
j_gene: TRBJ2-2

CDR3nt: TGTGCCAGCAGTTTAGGAGGGGCGGCCTCCTACGAGCAGTACTTC
CDR3aa: CASSLGGAASYEQYF
d_gene: .
v_gene: TRBV28
abundance: .
j_gene: TRBJ2-7

CDR3nt: TGTGCCAGCAGCAACGTTCGGAGTCTCCAAGAGACCCAGTACTTC
CDR3aa: CASSNVRSLQETQYF
d_gene: .
v_gene: TRBV7-9
abundance: .
j_gene: TRBJ2-5

CDR3nt: TGTGCCTGGGACCCCGGACAGGGGGTAGAGCAGTACTTC
CDR3aa: CAWDPGQGVEQYF
d_gene: TRBD1
v_gene: TRBV30
abundance: few
j_gene: TRBJ2-7

CDR3nt: TGTGCCAGCAGAAATATGAACACCGGGGAGCTGTTTTTT
CDR3aa: CASRNMNTGELFF
d_gene: .
v_gene: TRBV6-1
abundance: .
j_gene: TRBJ2-2

CDR3nt: TGCAGCGTTGAAGGCGAGGTGGGAGGGTCCTCCTACGAGCAGTACTTC
CDR3aa: CSVEGEVGGSSYEQYF
d_gene: TRBD2
v_gene: TRBV29-1
abundance: .
j_gene: TRBJ2-7

CDR3nt: TGTGCCAGCAGCCCCTCTGGGACATTTGAGGTCTCAGATACGCAGTATTTT
CDR3aa: CASSPSGTFEVSDTQYF
d_gene: .
v_gene: TRBV6-1
abundance: few
j_gene: TRBJ2-3

CDR3nt: TGTGCCAGCAGTTCCACCGACAAGGGTCCCCGCTACAATGAGCAGTTCTTC
CDR3aa: CASSSTDKGPRYNEQFF
d_gene: .
v_gene: TRBV7-9
abundance: .
j_gene: TRBJ2-1

CDR3nt: TGTGCCAGCAGCTTGAGGGACTTGGCCACAGATACGCAGTATTTT
CDR3aa: CASSLRDLATDTQYF
d_gene: .
v_gene: TRBV5-4
abundance: many
j_gene: TRBJ2-3

CDR3nt: TGTGCCAGCAGTTTTCAGGGGGACTGGGATGAAAAACTGTTTTTT
CDR3aa: CASSFQGDWDEKLFF
d_gene: TRBD1
v_gene: TRBV2
abundance: few
j_gene: TRBJ1-4

CDR3nt: TGTGCCAGCAGCCAGATATTCACGGAGACCCAGTACTTC
CDR3aa: CASSQIFTETQYF
d_gene: .
v_gene: TRBV5-5
abundance: .
j_gene: TRBJ2-5

CDR3nt: TGTGCCAGCAGTTTAGGATGGGGTACAGGGGAACTCGAGCAGTTCTTC
CDR3aa: CASSLGWGTGELEQFF
d_gene: TRBD1
v_gene: TRBV12-3/TRBV12-4
abundance: many
j_gene: TRBJ2-1

CDR3nt: TGTGCCAGCAGCTACGGGGCAGGGGCGTACGAGCAGTACTTC
CDR3aa: CASSYGAGAYEQYF
d_gene: .
v_gene: TRBV7-2
abundance: few
j_gene: TRBJ2-7

CDR3nt: TGTGCTAGTGGTAAATCTAGCGGGGGGGCGTTTGAGCAGTTCTTC
CDR3aa: CASGKSSGGAFEQFF
d_gene: TRBD2
v_gene: TRBV12-5
abundance: few
j_gene: TRBJ2-1

CDR3nt: TGTGCCAGCAGCTTAAATTTTTGGGACGGCCCCTACGAGCAGTACTTC
CDR3aa: CASSLNFWDGPYEQYF
d_gene: .
v_gene: TRBV7-2
abundance: few
j_gene: TRBJ2-7

CDR3nt: TGCAGCGCATTTGCAGGGAACACTGAAGCTTTCTTT
CDR3aa: CSAFAGNTEAFF
d_gene: .
v_gene: TRBV29-1
abundance: .
j_gene: TRBJ1-1

CDR3nt: TGTGCCAGCAGCCAAAGCGGGTCCGGCGGATATGGCTACACCTTC
CDR3aa: CASSQSGSGGYGYTF
d_gene: .
v_gene: TRBV4-2
abundance: .
j_gene: TRBJ1-2

CDR3nt: TGTGCCAGCAGCGTGCTACTAGCGGGGGGATACAATGAGCAGTTCTTC
CDR3aa: CASSVLLAGGYNEQFF
d_gene: TRBD2
v_gene: TRBV9
abundance: few
j_gene: TRBJ2-1

CDR3nt: TGCGCCAGCAGCCCGGACTGGGAGACCCAGTACTTC
CDR3aa: CASSPDWETQYF
d_gene: .
v_gene: TRBV4-1
abundance: .
j_gene: TRBJ2-5

CDR3nt: TGCAGCGTTGAAGGCAGGTACTCCTACGAGCAGTACTTC
CDR3aa: CSVEGRYSYEQYF
d_gene: .
v_gene: TRBV29-1
abundance: .
j_gene: TRBJ2-7

CDR3nt: TGTGCCAGCAGCCAAGATGCCAGCAATCAGCCCCAGCATTTT
CDR3aa: CASSQDASNQPQHF
d_gene: .
v_gene: TRBV3-1
abundance: few
j_gene: TRBJ1-5

CDR3nt: TGCAGTGCTAGAGATCTTCGCAGGGTGGGTTCACCCCTCCACTTT
CDR3aa: CSARDLRRVGSPLHF
d_gene: .
v_gene: TRBV20-1
abundance: .
j_gene: TRBJ1-6

CDR3nt: TGTGCCAGCAGTTACTCGCTGGTACCCCACGAGCAGTACTTC
CDR3aa: CASSYSLVPHEQYF
d_gene: .
v_gene: TRBV6-5
abundance: .
j_gene: TRBJ2-7

CDR3nt: TGCAGCGTCGCCACTGACAGAACCTCCTACAATGAGCAGTTCTTC
CDR3aa: CSVATDRTSYNEQFF
d_gene: .
v_gene: TRBV29-1
abundance: .
j_gene: TRBJ2-1

CDR3nt: TGCAGCGTTGAAGATCGGACCGCTAATGAAAAACTGTTTTTT
CDR3aa: CSVEDRTANEKLFF
d_gene: .
v_gene: TRBV29-1
abundance: many
j_gene: TRBJ1-4

CDR3nt: TGCAGCGTAAAGGGGGAAGTAGATGGCTACACCTTC
CDR3aa: CSVKGEVDGYTF
d_gene: .
v_gene: TRBV29-1
abundance: few
j_gene: TRBJ1-2

CDR3nt: TGCAGCGTCCTGGGACAGCCCAATCAGCCCCAGCATTTT
CDR3aa: CSVLGQPNQPQHF
d_gene: TRBD1
v_gene: TRBV29-1
abundance: .
j_gene: TRBJ1-5

CDR3nt: TGCGCCAGCAGCTTGACCCCGTTGGGCAATGAGCAGTTCTTC
CDR3aa: CASSLTPLGNEQFF
d_gene: .
v_gene: TRBV5-1
abundance: .
j_gene: TRBJ2-1

CDR3nt: TGTGCCACCAGCGGAGACCAGAAACGCAATGAGCAGTTCTTC
CDR3aa: CATSGDQKRNEQFF
d_gene: .
v_gene: TRBV15
abundance: many
j_gene: TRBJ2-1

CDR3nt: TGTGCCAGCAGCCTCACCGGGACAGTGAGCTCCTACAATGAGCAGTTCTTC
CDR3aa: CASSLTGTVSSYNEQFF
d_gene: TRBD1
v_gene: TRBV11-2
abundance: once
j_gene: TRBJ2-1

CDR3nt: TGTGCCACCAGCAGATCTTCGGGACTAGCGAACGACAATGAGCAGTTCTTC
CDR3aa: CATSRSSGLANDNEQFF
d_gene: TRBD2
v_gene: TRBV15
abundance: few
j_gene: TRBJ2-1

CDR3nt: TGTGCCACCAAGGAGGGACCCAACACAGATACGCAGTATTTT
CDR3aa: CATKEGPNTDTQYF
d_gene: .
v_gene: TRBV7-6
abundance: .
j_gene: TRBJ2-3

CDR3nt: TGCGCCAGCAGCGCCCCCCCTTACTACGAGCAGTACTTC
CDR3aa: CASSAPPYYEQYF
d_gene: .
v_gene: TRBV5-1
abundance: .
j_gene: TRBJ2-7

CDR3nt: TGTGCCAGCAGCTTTCGGGACAGATTCCGGGATGAGCAGTTCTTC
CDR3aa: CASSFRDRFRDEQFF
d_gene: TRBD1
v_gene: TRBV11-2
abundance: .
j_gene: TRBJ2-1

CDR3nt: TGTGCCAGCAGACAAAGACAGGGTGGAACCGGGGAGCTGTTTTTT
CDR3aa: CASRQRQGGTGELFF
d_gene: TRBD1
v_gene: TRBV12-3/TRBV12-4
abundance: .
j_gene: TRBJ2-2

CDR3nt: TGCAGCGTTGATGCAGACTACAATGAGCAGTTCTTC
CDR3aa: CSVDADYNEQFF
d_gene: .
v_gene: TRBV29-1
abundance: many
j_gene: TRBJ2-1

CDR3nt: TGCAGTGCGAGGACCGATTCACCCCTCCACTTT
CDR3aa: CSARTDSPLHF
d_gene: .
v_gene: TRBV20-1
abundance: few
j_gene: TRBJ1-6

CDR3nt: TGCGCCAGCAGCCAGGGACAGGGAGTGAACAATGAGCAGTTCTTC
CDR3aa: CASSQGQGVNNEQFF
d_gene: TRBD1
v_gene: TRBV5-1
abundance: .
j_gene: TRBJ2-1

CDR3nt: TGTGCCAGCAGCTTTTATGGGAATAATTCACCCCTCCACTTT
CDR3aa: CASSFYGNNSPLHF
d_gene: .
v_gene: TRBV7-2
abundance: .
j_gene: TRBJ1-6

CDR3nt: TGCGCCAGCAGCCTGGGGATTGCTGAAGCTTTCTTT
CDR3aa: CASSLGIAEAFF
d_gene: .
v_gene: TRBV5-1
abundance: .
j_gene: TRBJ1-1

CDR3nt: TGCAGTGCTAGTACGGGAGCCACCTACGAGCAGTACTTC
CDR3aa: CSASTGATYEQYF
d_gene: .
v_gene: TRBV20-1
abundance: few
j_gene: TRBJ2-7

CDR3nt: TGTGCCAGCAGCATGGACCGGAATTCACCCCTCCACTTT
CDR3aa: CASSMDRNSPLHF
d_gene: .
v_gene: TRBV7-9
abundance: .
j_gene: TRBJ1-6

CDR3nt: TGTGCCAGCAGCCAAGAATGGACTTTCCCCCTCCACTTT
CDR3aa: CASSQEWTFPLHF
d_gene: .
v_gene: TRBV3-1
abundance: .
j_gene: TRBJ1-6

CDR3nt: TGTGCCAGCAGTCCTAGGGGACTAGCGGGAGTAAAGACCCAGTACTTC
CDR3aa: CASSPRGLAGVKTQYF
d_gene: TRBD2
v_gene: TRBV12-3/TRBV12-4
abundance: few
j_gene: TRBJ2-5

CDR3nt: TGTGCCAGCCAATCGGACAGGAGAGATACGCAGTATTTT
CDR3aa: CASQSDRRDTQYF
d_gene: TRBD1
v_gene: TRBV18
abundance: many
j_gene: TRBJ2-3

CDR3nt: TGTGCCAGCAGCTCGTGGGACTCCCAGGGTGAGCAGTACTTC
CDR3aa: CASSSWDSQGEQYF
d_gene: .
v_gene: TRBV3-1
abundance: .
j_gene: TRBJ2-7

CDR3nt: TGTGCCAGCACCGAAAGGGCAGGGTTAGGCAATGAGCAGTTCTTC
CDR3aa: CASTERAGLGNEQFF
d_gene: .
v_gene: TRBV6-1
abundance: .
j_gene: TRBJ2-1

CDR3nt: TGTGCCAGCAGGCCACAGGGACTAGCGACCTTCGCGTTCTTC
CDR3aa: CASRPQGLATFAFF
d_gene: TRBD2
v_gene: TRBV6-1
abundance: few
j_gene: TRBJ2-1

CDR3nt: TGTGCCAGCAGTGCGACGCCAGCCGGGGGGGGGTACGAGCAGTACTTC
CDR3aa: CASSATPAGGGYEQYF
d_gene: TRBD2
v_gene: TRBV27
abundance: .
j_gene: TRBJ2-7

CDR3nt: TGTGCCAGCAGTATCGGGGCCACTGAAGCTTTCTTT
CDR3aa: CASSIGATEAFF
d_gene: .
v_gene: TRBV25-1
abundance: many
j_gene: TRBJ1-1

CDR3nt: TGTGCCAGCCGTGGACCCTACGAGCAGTACTTC
CDR3aa: CASRGPYEQYF
d_gene: .
v_gene: TRBV2
abundance: many
j_gene: TRBJ2-7

CDR3nt: TGCAGCGTTGAAGTCCCAGGAAGATCCTATGGCTACACCTTC
CDR3aa: CSVEVPGRSYGYTF
d_gene: .
v_gene: TRBV29-1
abundance: .
j_gene: TRBJ1-2

CDR3nt: TGCGCCAGCAGCCGGACAGGGGTCCCCTACGAGCAGTACTTC
CDR3aa: CASSRTGVPYEQYF
d_gene: TRBD1
v_gene: TRBV4-1
abundance: .
j_gene: TRBJ2-7